The table lists the clone carrying this TCR beta chain with a few counts. Its antigen is unidentified. The entry originates in a study of response to subunit inactivated influenza vaccine. Study-wide results and caveats: Authors proposed each seasonal influenza vaccination draws in few new T cells.

Looked up from germline, CDR1 is MGHRA and CDR2 is YSYEKL. V lost 4 bases, J lost 4 bases, and 16 bases lay in between. The CDR3 loop spans 15 amino acids. From the RT-PCR reads, TCRdb called clonotypes with MiXCR, one entry per CDR3 protein. The repertoire has almost 600,000 distinct CDR3 sequences, approximately 15% of them found once; the top ten carry around 10%. The sample consisted of PBMCs from blood, taken about 13 days after vaccination. The rearrangement joins TRBV4-1 to TRBJ1-2; tentatively, D is TRBD1 (5 bases). This TCR came from a man between 45 and 60 years old who received an inactivated influenza vaccine. This CDR3 reads CASSLPNEGPYGYTF. In DNA, the CDR3 is TGCGCCAGCAGCCTGCCGAACGAGGGACCCTATGGCTACACCTTC.